A selection of T cell receptor beta chains follows, all from one sample in a study of preoperative IRX-2 immunotherapy in early breast cancer. Sequencing was performed with immunoSEQ multiplex PCR; in TCRdb, only in-frame clones are kept and a portion is missing. This table has approximately 44,000 clones, roughly 94% appearing once. The specimen comprised tumor tissue, sampled after IRX-2 immunotherapy. These TCRs come from a human donor with breast cancer. The CDR3 runs from the conserved cysteine through the conserved F or W. Where a row states a size, it is once, few, many or the class of an expanded clone; other rows omit it.

clone_size v_call cdr3_aa
. TRBV6-4 CASSDLSGELFF
. TRBV5-8 CASSLVGTVPWPQHF
. TRBV19 CASSMLRTGVFDEQYF
. TRBV29-1 CSVAEAGGPTYEQYF
. TRBV7-9 CASSGSGADTQYF
. TRBV5-1 CASRTSGGALDTQYF
. TRBV6-6 CASSPTTGQGSPLHF
. TRBV5-5 CASSGPGQGAGGYTF
. TRBV7-2 CASSLPSYNEQFF
once TRBV7-9 CASSLDGTADEKLFF
. TRBV30 CACLSFRQLNTEAFF
. TRBV11-2 CASSNLPWGAILTEAFF
. TRBV5-1 CASSSQGTTTGELFF
. TRBV11-1 CASSLVTGMGSEQYF
. TRBV20-1 CSAENYGYTF
. TRBV30 CAWSVREETQYF
. TRBV13 CASSRRDRANYGYTF
. TRBV10-3 CAISTDRAPDTQYF
. TRBV7-2 CASSLFWAGNTGELFF